The source of this T cell receptor (beta chain) is a study of blood T cell repertoires in COVID-19. Study background: The samples span acute and convalescent COVID-19 from the United States, Italy and Spain.

Participant ages covered about 18 to 95 years across about 22 US areas. Participant reports of clinical history set cohort assignment. The authors' processing: By means of reference gene primer amplification, nucleated cell counts were estimated. Here immunoSEQ multiplex PCR was the method, and the copy in TCRdb shows in-frame clones only, minus some. V and J calls and clone size come straight from that table; D and trimming were deduced from the DNA. The table shows 250,000 or so clones, with around 93% occurring only once. Sequenced input: PBMCs or T cells enriched from blood (not recorded which). This receptor was identified in a man aged 35 to 55 who had been exposed to COVID-19.

CDR3 in amino acids: CASSLGQTGVPYEQYF. CDR3 in DNA: TGTGCCAGCAGTTTAGGCCAAACAGGGGTCCCCTACGAGCAGTACTTC. The chain is built from TRBV27 and TRBJ2-7, with TRBD1 matching 7 bases. Per the germline V gene, CDR1 is MNHEY and CDR2 is SMNVEV (reference sequence). The CDR3 is 16 amino acids. Trimming cost V 2 bases and J 2 bases; bases outside gene matches: 9.